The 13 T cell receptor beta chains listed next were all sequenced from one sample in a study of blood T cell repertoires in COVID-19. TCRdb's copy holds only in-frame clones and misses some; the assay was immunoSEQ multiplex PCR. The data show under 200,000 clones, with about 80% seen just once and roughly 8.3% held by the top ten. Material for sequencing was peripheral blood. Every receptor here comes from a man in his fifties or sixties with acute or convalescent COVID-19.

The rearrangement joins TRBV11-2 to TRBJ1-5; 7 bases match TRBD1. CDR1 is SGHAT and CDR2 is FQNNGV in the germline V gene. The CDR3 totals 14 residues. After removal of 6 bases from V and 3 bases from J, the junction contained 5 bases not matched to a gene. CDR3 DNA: TGTGCCAGCAGTCCGGGACAGAACAATCAGCCCCAGCATTTT. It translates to CASSPGQNNQPQHF.

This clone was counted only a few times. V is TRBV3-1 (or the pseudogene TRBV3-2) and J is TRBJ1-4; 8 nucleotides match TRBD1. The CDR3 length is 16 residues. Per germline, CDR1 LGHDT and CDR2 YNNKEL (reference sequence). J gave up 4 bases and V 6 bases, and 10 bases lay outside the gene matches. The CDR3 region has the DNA TGTGCCAGCAGTCTACAGGGGGAGGGGTTTAATGAAAAACTGTTTTTT. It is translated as CASSLQGEGFNEKLFF.

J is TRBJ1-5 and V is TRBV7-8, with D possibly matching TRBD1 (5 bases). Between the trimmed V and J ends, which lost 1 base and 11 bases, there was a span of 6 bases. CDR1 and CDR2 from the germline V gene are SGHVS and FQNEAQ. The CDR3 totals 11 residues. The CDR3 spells CASSLEGAQHF. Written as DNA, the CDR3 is TGTGCCAGCAGCTTAGAAGGGGCCCAGCATTTT.

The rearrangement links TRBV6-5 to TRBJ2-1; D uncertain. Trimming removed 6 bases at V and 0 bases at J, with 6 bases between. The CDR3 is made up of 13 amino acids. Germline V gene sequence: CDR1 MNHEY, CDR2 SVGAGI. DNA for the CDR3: TGTGCCAGCAGGGTGAGCTCCTACAATGAGCAGTTCTTC. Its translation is CASRVSSYNEQFF.

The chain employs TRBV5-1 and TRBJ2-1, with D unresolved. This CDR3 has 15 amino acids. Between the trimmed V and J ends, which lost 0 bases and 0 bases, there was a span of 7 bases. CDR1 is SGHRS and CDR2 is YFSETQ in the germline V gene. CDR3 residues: CASSLDRSSYNEQFF. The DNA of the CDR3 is TGCGCCAGCAGCTTGGATAGGAGCTCCTACAATGAGCAGTTCTTC.

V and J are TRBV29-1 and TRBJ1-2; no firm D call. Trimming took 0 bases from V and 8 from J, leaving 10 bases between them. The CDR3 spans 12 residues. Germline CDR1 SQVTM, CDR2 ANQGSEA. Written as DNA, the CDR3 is TGCAGCGTTGAAGATCGCGTGGAGGGCTACACCTTC. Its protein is CSVEDRVEGYTF.

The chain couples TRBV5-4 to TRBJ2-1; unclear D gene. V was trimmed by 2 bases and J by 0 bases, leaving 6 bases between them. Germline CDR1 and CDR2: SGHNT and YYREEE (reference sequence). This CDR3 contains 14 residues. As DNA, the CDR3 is TGTGCCAGCAGCTTACAAAGCTCCTACAATGAGCAGTTCTTC. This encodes CASSLQSSYNEQFF.

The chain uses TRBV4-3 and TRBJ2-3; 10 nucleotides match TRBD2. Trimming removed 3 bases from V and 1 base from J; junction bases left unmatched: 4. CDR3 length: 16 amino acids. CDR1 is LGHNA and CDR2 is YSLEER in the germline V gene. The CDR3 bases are TGCGCCAGCAGCCATCTAACTAGCGGGGGCACAGATACGCAGTATTTT. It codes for CASSHLTSGGTDTQYF.

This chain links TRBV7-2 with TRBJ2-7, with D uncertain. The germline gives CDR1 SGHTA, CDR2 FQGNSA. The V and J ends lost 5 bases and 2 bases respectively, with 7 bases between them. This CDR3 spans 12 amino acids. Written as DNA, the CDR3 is TGTGCCAGCAGCCGGAGCACCTACGAGCAGTACTTC. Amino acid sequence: CASSRSTYEQYF.

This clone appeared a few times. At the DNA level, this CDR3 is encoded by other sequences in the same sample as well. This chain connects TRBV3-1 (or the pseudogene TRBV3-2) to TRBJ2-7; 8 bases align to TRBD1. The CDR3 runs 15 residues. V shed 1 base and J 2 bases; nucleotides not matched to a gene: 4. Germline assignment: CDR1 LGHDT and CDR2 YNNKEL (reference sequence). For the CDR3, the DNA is TGTGCCAGCAGCCAAGCGGGGACAGGAACCTACGAGCAGTACTTC. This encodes CASSQAGTGTYEQYF.

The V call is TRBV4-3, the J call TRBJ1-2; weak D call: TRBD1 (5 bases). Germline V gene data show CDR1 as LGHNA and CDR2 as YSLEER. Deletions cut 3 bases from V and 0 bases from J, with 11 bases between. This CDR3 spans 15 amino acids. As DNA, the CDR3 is TGCGCCAGCAGCCAGGCAGGGTTCTCTAACTATGGCTACACCTTC. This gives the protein CASSQAGFSNYGYTF.

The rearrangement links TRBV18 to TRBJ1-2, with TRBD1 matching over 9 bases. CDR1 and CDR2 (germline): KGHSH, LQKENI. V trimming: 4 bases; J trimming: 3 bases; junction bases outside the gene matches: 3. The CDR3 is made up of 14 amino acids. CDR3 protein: CASSLRTGDYGYTF. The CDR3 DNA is TGTGCCAGCTCACTACGGACAGGGGACTATGGCTACACCTTC.

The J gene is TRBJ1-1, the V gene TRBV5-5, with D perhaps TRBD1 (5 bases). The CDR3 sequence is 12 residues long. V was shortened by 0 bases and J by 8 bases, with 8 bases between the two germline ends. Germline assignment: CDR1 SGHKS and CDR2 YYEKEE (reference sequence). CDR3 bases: TGTGCCAGCAGCTTGGGACAGAGGGAAGCTTTCTTT. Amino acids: CASSLGQREAFF. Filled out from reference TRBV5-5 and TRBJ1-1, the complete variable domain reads DAGVTQSPTHLIKTRGQQVTLRCSPISGHKSVSWYQQVLGQGPQFIFQYYEKEERGRGNFPDRFSARQFPNYSSELNVNALLLGDSALYLCASSLGQREAFFGQGTRLTVV.